This TCR beta chain was sequenced during a study of T-cell reconstitution after alpha-beta-depleted transplantation in children. The ends were cut back, 0 bases at V and 6 bases at J, with 10 bases in the middle. The CDR3 runs 14 residues. From germline, CDR1 is SGHRS and CDR2 YFSETQ. Overall study findings and caveats: T cells produced anew were the main source of T-cell counts and diversity one year after transplant. Several hundred expanded graft clones reportedly were the source of alpha-beta T cells about two months after transplant. There were some patients whose high TCRbeta diversity at day 60 came from surviving recipient T cells and thymic progenitors.

This clonotype was observed a few times. Its antigen remains unknown. Researchers prepared the TCRbeta library using unique molecular identifiers, the study reports. TCRdb ran MiXCR on the PCR reads and lists one entry per CDR3 protein. The sample has around 100,000 distinct CDR3 sequences, 10% seen once. The TCR originated in a boy aged 2-9 years with acute lymphoblastic leukemia, due to receive a stem cell transplant. This chain connects TRBV5-1 to TRBJ2-4; perhaps TRBD1 as D (5 bases). This sample comprised PBMCs, obtained before TCRalphabeta/CD19-depleted stem cell transplant. CDR3 residues: CASSLVGQGNIQYF. CDR3 nucleotides: TGCGCCAGCAGCTTGGTGGGGCAGGGAAACATTCAGTACTTC. The full variable domain, rest sourced from reference TRBV5-1 and TRBJ2-4, is KAGVTQTPRYLIKTRGQQVTLSCSPISGHRSVSWYQQTPGQGLQFLFEYFSETQRNKGNFPGRFSGRQFSNSRSEMNVSTLELGDSALYLCASSLVGQGNIQYFGAGTRLSVL.